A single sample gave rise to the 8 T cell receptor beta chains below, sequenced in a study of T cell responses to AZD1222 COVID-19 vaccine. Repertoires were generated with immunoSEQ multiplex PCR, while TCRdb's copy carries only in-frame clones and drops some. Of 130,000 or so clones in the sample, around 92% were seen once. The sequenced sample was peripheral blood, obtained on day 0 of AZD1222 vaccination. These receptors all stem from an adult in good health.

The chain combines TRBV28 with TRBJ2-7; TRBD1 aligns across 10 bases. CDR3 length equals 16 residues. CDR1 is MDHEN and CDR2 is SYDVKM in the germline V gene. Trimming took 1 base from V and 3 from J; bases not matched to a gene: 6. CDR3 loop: CASSLSPGQGFYEQYF. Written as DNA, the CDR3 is TGTGCCAGCAGTTTATCCCCGGGACAGGGGTTCTACGAGCAGTACTTC.

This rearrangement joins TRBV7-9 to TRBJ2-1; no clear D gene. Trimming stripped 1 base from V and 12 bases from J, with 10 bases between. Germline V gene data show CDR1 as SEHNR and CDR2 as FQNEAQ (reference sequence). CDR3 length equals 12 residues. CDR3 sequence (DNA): TGTGCCAGCAGCTTAGTCGTCACGGCGCAGTTCTTC. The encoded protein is CASSLVVTAQFF.

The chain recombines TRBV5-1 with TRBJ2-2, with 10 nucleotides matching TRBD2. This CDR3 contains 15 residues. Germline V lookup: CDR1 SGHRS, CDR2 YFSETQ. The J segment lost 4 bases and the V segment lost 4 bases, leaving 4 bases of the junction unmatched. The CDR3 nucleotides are TGCGCCAGCAGCCCTAGACTAGCGGGCACCGGGGAGCTGTTTTTT. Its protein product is CASSPRLAGTGELFF.

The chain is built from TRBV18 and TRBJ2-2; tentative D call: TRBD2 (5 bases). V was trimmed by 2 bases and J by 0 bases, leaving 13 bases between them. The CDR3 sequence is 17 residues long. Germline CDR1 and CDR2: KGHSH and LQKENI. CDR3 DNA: TGTGCCAGCTCACCAAGGCTCAGCGGTACGAACACCGGGGAGCTGTTTTTT. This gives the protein CASSPRLSGTNTGELFF. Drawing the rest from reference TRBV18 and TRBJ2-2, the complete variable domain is NAGVMQNPRHLVRRRGQEARLRCSPMKGHSHVYWYRQLPEEGLKFMVYLQKENIIDESGMPKERFSAEFPKEGPSILRIQQVVRGDSAAYFCASSPRLSGTNTGELFFGEGSRLTVL.

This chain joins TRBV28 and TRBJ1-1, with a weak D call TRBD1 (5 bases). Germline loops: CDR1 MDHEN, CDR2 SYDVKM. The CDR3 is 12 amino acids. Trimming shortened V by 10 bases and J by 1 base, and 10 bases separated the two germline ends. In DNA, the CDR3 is TGTGCCATTTTTACAGGGAACACTGAAGCTTTCTTT. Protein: CAIFTGNTEAFF. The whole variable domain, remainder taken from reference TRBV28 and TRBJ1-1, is DVKVTQSSRYLVKRTGEKVFLECVQDMDHENMFWYRQDPGLGLRLIYFSYDVKMKEKGDIPEGYSVSREKKERFSLILESASTNQTSMYLCAIFTGNTEAFFGQGTRLTVV.

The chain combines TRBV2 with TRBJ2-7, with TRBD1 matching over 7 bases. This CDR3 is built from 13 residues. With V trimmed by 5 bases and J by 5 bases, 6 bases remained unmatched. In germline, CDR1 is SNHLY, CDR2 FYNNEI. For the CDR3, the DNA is TGTGCCAGCAGTCTACAGGGGTTAAACGAGCAGTACTTC. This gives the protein CASSLQGLNEQYF. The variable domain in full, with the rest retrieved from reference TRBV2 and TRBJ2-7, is EPEVTQTPSHQVTQMGQEVILRCVPISNHLYFYWYRQILGQKVEFLVSFYNNEISEKSEIFDDQFSVERPDGSNFTLKIRSTKLEDSAMYFCASSLQGLNEQYFGPGTRLTVT.

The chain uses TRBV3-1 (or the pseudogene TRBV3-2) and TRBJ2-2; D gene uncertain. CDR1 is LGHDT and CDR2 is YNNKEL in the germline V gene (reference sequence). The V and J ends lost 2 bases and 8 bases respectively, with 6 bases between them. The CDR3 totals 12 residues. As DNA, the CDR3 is TGTGCCAGCAGCCAACTCCGGGGGGAGCTGTTTTTT. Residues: CASSQLRGELFF.

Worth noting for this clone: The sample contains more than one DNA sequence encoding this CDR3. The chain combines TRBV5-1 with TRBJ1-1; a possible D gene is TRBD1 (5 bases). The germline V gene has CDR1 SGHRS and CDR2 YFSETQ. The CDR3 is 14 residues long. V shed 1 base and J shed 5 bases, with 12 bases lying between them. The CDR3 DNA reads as TGCGCCAGCAGCTTGACCGGGGGTGTAACTGAAGCTTTCTTT. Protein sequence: CASSLTGGVTEAFF.